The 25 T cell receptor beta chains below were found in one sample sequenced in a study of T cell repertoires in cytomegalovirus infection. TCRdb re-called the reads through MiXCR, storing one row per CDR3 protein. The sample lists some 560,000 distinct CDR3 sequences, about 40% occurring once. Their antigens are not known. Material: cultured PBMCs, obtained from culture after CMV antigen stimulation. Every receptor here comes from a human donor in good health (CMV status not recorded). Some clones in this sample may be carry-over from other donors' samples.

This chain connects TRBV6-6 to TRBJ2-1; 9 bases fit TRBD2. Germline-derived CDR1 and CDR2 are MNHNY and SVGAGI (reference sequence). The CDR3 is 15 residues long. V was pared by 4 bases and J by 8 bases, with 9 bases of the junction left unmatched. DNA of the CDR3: TGTGCCAGCAGTTTCTTCCGAGCGGGAGGATATGAGCAGTTCTTC. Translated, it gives CASSFFRAGGYEQFF.

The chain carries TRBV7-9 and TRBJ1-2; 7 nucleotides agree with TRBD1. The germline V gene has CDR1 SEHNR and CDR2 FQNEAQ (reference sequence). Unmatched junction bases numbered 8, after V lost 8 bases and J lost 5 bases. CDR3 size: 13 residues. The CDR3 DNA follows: TGTGCCAGCTCTGACAGGGCCTCATATGGCTACACCTTC. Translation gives CASSDRASYGYTF.

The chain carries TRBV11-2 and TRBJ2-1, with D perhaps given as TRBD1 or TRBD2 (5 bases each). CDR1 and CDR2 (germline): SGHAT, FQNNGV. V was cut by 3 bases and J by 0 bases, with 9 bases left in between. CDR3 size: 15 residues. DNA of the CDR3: TGTGCCAGCAGCTTCGGGGCGGGCTCCTACAATGAGCAGTTCTTC. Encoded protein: CASSFGAGSYNEQFF.

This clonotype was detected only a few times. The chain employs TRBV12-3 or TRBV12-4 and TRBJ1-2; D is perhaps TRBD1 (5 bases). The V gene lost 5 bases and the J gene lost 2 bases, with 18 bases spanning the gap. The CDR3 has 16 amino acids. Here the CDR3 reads CASSRRRGPTNYGYTF. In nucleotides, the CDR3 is TGTGCCAGCAGTCGACGAAGGGGCCCTACGAACTATGGCTACACCTTC.

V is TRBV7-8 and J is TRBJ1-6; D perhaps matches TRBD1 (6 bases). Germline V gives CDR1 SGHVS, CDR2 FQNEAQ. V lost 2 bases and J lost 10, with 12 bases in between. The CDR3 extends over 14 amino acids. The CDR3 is CASSLQGIQSPLHF. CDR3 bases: TGTGCCAGCAGCTTACAGGGGATACAATCACCCCTCCACTTT.

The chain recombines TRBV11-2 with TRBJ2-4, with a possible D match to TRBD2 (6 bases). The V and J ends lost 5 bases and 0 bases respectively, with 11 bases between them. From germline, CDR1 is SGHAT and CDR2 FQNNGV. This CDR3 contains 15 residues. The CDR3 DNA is TGTGCCAGCAGCCGCGGGGATATAGCCAAAAACATTCAGTACTTC. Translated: CASSRGDIAKNIQYF.

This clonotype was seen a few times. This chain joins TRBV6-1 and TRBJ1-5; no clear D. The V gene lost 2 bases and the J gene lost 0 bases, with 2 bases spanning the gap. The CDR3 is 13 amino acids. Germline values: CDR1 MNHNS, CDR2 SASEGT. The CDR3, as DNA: TGTGCCAGCAGTGAAATTAGCAATCAGCCCCAGCATTTT. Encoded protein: CASSEISNQPQHF.

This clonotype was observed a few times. The CDR3 bases are TGTGCCAGCAGTTCCCTCGTGGACAGAACCTACGAGCAGTACTTC. It encodes CASSSLVDRTYEQYF. This chain connects TRBV27 to TRBJ2-7, with a possible D match to TRBD1 (6 bases). Germline lookup yields CDR1 MNHEY and CDR2 SMNVEV (reference sequence). This CDR3 has 15 residues. Trimming removed 4 bases at V and 2 bases at J, with 15 bases between.

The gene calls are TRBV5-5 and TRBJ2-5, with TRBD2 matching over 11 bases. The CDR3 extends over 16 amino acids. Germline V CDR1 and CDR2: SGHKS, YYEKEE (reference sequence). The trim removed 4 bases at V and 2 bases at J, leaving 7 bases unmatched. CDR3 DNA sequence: TGTGCCAGCAGCGATTTAGCGGGGGGGCTACAAGAGACCCAGTACTTC. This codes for CASSDLAGGLQETQYF.

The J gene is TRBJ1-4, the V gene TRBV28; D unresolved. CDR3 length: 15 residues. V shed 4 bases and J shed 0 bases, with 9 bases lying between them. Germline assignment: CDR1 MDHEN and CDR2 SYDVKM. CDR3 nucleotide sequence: TGTGCCAGCAGTTCCCCGCTTGCAACTAATGAAAAACTGTTTTTT. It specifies CASSSPLATNEKLFF.

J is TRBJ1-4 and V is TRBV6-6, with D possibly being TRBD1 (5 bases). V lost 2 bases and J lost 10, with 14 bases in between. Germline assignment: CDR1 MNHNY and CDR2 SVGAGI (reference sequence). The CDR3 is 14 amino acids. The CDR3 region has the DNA TGTGCCAGCAGTTACGTGGAGGGGCAGGTAAAACTGTTTTTT. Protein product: CASSYVEGQVKLFF.

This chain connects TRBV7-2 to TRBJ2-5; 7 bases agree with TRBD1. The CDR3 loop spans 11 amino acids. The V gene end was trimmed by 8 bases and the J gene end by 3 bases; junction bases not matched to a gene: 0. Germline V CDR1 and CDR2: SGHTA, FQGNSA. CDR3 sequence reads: CASGQEETQYF. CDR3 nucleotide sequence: TGTGCCAGCGGACAGGAAGAGACCCAGTACTTC.

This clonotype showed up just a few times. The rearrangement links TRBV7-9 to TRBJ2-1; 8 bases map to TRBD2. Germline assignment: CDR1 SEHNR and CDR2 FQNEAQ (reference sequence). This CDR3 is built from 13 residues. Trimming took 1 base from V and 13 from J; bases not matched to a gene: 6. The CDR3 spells CASSLVSGVIQFF. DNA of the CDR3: TGTGCCAGCAGCTTAGTTAGCGGGGTGATCCAGTTCTTC.

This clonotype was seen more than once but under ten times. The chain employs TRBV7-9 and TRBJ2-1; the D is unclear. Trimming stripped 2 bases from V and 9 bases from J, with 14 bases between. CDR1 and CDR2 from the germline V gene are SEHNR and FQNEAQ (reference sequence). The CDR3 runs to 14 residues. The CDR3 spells CASSLTLMGGEQFF. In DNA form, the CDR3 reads TGTGCCAGCAGCTTAACACTAATGGGTGGTGAGCAGTTCTTC.

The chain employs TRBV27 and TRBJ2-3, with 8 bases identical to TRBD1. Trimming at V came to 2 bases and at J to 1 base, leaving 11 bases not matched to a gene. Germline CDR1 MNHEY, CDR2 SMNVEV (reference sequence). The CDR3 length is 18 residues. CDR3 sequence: CASSLRPTPGGGTDTQYF. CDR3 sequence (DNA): TGTGCCAGCAGTTTAAGGCCAACCCCAGGGGGCGGCACAGATACGCAGTATTTT.

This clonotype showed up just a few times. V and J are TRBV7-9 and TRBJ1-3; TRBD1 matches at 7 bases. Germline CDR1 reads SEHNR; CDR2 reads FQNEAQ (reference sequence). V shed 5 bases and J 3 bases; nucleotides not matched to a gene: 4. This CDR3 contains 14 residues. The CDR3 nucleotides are TGTGCCAGCAGCGGAGACAGGGTTGGAAACACCATATATTTT. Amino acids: CASSGDRVGNTIYF. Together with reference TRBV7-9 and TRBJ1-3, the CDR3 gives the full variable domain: DTGVSQNPRHKITKRGQNVTFRCDPISEHNRLYWYRQTLGQGPEFLTYFQNEAQLEKSRLLSDRFSAERPKGSFSTLEIQRTEQGDSAMYLCASSGDRVGNTIYFGEGSWLTVV.

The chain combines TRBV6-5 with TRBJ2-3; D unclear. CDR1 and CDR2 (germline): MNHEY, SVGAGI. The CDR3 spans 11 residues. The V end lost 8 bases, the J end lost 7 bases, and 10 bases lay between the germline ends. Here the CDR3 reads CASGREHTQYF. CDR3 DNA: TGTGCCAGCGGTCGCGAGCATACGCAGTATTTT.

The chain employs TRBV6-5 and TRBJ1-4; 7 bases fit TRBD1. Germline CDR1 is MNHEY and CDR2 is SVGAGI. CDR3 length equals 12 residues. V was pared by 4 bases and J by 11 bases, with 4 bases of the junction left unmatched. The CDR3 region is CASSSQGQKLFF. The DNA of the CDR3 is TGTGCCAGCAGTTCACAGGGACAGAAACTGTTTTTT.

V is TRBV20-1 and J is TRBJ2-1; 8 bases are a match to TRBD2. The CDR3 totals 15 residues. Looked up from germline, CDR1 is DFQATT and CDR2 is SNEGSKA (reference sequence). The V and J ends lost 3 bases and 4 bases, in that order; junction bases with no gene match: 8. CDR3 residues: CSASKQAGVYNEQFF. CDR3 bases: TGCAGTGCTAGTAAACAAGCGGGGGTTTACAATGAGCAGTTCTTC.

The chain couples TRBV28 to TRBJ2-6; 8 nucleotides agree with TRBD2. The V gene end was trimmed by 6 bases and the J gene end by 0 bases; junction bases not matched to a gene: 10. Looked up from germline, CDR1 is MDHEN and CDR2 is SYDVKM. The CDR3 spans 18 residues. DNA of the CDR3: TGTGCCAGCAGCCACCAGGACGGGACTAGCTCTGGGGCCAACGTCCTGACTTTC. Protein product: CASSHQDGTSSGANVLTF.

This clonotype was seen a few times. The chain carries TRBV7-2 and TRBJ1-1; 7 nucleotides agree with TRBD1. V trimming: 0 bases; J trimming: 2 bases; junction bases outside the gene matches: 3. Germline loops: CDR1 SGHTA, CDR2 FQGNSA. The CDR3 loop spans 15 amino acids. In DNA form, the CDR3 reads TGTGCCAGCAGCTTAGCAGGGGGCCGAAACACTGAAGCTTTCTTT. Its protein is CASSLAGGRNTEAFF.

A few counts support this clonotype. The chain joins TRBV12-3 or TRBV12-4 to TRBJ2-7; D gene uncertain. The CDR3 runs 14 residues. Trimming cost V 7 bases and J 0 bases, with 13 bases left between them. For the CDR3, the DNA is TGTGCCAGCACCAGGTCCCTTGACTCCTACGAGCAGTACTTC. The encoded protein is CASTRSLDSYEQYF.

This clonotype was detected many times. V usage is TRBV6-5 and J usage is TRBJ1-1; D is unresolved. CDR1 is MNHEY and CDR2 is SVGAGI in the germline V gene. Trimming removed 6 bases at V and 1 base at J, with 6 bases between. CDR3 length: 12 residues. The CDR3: CASSRGNTEAFF. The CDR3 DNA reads TGTGCCAGCAGCCGGGGGAACACTGAAGCTTTCTTT.

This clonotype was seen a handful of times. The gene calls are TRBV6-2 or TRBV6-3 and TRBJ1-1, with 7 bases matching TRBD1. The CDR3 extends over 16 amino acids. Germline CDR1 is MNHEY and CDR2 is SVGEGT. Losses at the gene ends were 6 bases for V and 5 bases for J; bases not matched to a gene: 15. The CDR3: CASRQLTLGGRTEAFF. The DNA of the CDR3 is TGTGCCAGCAGACAACTTACCTTAGGGGGCCGGACTGAAGCTTTCTTT.

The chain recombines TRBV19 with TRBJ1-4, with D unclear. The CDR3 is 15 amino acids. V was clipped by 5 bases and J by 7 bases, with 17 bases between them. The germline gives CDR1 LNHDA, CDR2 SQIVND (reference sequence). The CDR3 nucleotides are TGTGCCAGTAGTGCTCGTATTATCTCGGGTGAAAAACTGTTTTTT. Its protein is CASSARIISGEKLFF.